A single sample is the source of the 12 T cell receptor beta chains below, sequenced in a study of blood T cell repertoires in COVID-19. Generated by immunoSEQ multiplex PCR, the TCRdb table keeps only in-frame clones and is missing some. The table lists about 190,000 clones, 85% to 90% of them singletons, with about 4.2% in the top ten. The sample consisted of peripheral blood. All receptors come from a human donor in a cohort sampled during active COVID-19.

The rearrangement joins TRBV28 to TRBJ1-5, with 9 bases identical to TRBD1. Germline V gives CDR1 MDHEN, CDR2 SYDVKM. The CDR3 has 14 residues. J lost 7 bases, V lost 4 bases, and 5 bases had no gene match. The CDR3 here is CASSYTGGRQPQHF. Here the CDR3 DNA reads TGTGCCAGCAGTTATACAGGGGGCCGGCAGCCCCAGCATTTT.

The CDR3 nucleotides read TGTGCCAGCAGAGGGGGGGCCTCCTACGAGCAGTACTTC. Encoded protein: CASRGGASYEQYF. The genes are TRBV25-1 and TRBJ2-7; possible D gene TRBD2, 7 bases. Germline V lookup: CDR1 MGHDK, CDR2 SYGVNS. Trimming removed 6 bases at V and 0 bases at J, with 9 bases between. The CDR3 consists of 13 residues.

This clone was recorded only once. V gene TRBV3-1 (or the pseudogene TRBV3-2) combines with J gene TRBJ2-6; D is uncertain. CDR1 LGHDT and CDR2 YNNKEL come from the germline V gene (reference sequence). The CDR3 is made up of 14 amino acids. Deletions cut 3 bases from V and 0 bases from J, with 3 bases between. The DNA for the CDR3 is TGTGCCAGCAGCCATTACTCTGGGGCCAACGTCCTGACTTTC. As protein: CASSHYSGANVLTF.

This rearrangement joins TRBV10-3 to TRBJ2-7, with D possibly being TRBD1 (6 bases). V lost 6 bases and J lost 3, with 15 bases in between. The CDR3 runs to 14 residues. Germline V lookup: CDR1 ENHRY, CDR2 SYGVKD. The CDR3 reads CAISLQGRGYEQYF. The CDR3 bases are TGTGCCATCAGCTTACAGGGAAGGGGCTACGAGCAGTACTTC.

The rearrangement uses TRBV7-2 and TRBJ2-1; a possible D gene is TRBD1 (8 bases). The ends were cut back, 5 bases at V and 4 bases at J, with 24 bases in the middle. The germline CDR1 and CDR2 sequences are SGHTA and FQGNSA. The CDR3 contains 18 residues. This CDR3 is CASSPAGSETGVYNEQFF. The CDR3 DNA sequence: TGTGCCAGCAGCCCAGCGGGGTCCGAGACAGGGGTTTACAATGAGCAGTTCTTC.

The table lists this clone with a count of one. The rearrangement uses TRBV20-1 and TRBJ2-1; D gene ambiguous. The CDR3 consists of 11 residues. Germline CDR1 reads DFQATT; CDR2 reads SNEGSKA (reference sequence). The ends were cut back, 8 bases at V and 3 bases at J, with 8 bases in the middle. The CDR3 loop reads CSLSDYNEQFF. Written as DNA, the CDR3 is TGCAGTCTAAGTGACTACAATGAGCAGTTCTTC.

V gene TRBV6-5 combines with J gene TRBJ2-4; TRBD2 matches 7 bases. V shed 6 bases and J 1 base; nucleotides not matched to a gene: 6. The length of the CDR3 is 15 residues. CDR1 and CDR2 from the germline V gene are MNHEY and SVGAGI. CDR3 nucleotide sequence: TGTGCCAGCAGGGGGGGGGTATTGGCCAAAAACATTCAGTACTTC. Its translation is CASRGGVLAKNIQYF.

The CDR3: CASTKGWTGGTGELFF. CDR3 sequence (DNA): TGTGCCAGCACCAAAGGGTGGACAGGGGGGACCGGGGAGCTGTTTTTT. This sequence joins TRBV7-2 and TRBJ2-2, with 10 bases fitting TRBD1. The trim removed 7 bases at V and 5 bases at J, leaving 10 bases unmatched. This CDR3 comprises 16 residues. Germline-derived CDR1 and CDR2 are SGHTA and FQGNSA.

The chain couples TRBV15 to TRBJ2-3; 11 bases agree with TRBD2. Germline CDR1 reads LNHNV; CDR2 reads YYDKDF (reference sequence). V was pared by 0 bases and J by 3 bases, with 2 bases of the junction left unmatched. This CDR3 region has 16 residues. The CDR3 here is CATSRELAGVTDTQYF. The CDR3 region has the DNA TGTGCCACCAGCAGAGAACTAGCGGGAGTAACAGATACGCAGTATTTT.

The chain combines TRBV3-1 (or the pseudogene TRBV3-2) with TRBJ2-7; D may be TRBD1 (5 bases). V was trimmed by 3 bases and J by 2 bases, leaving 11 bases between them. Germline CDR1 reads LGHDT; CDR2 reads YNNKEL (reference sequence). CDR3 length equals 14 residues. The CDR3, as DNA: TGTGCCAGCAGCCACCAGGGCGGCCCCTACGAGCAGTACTTC. Protein product: CASSHQGGPYEQYF.

The V call is TRBV6-5, the J call TRBJ1-5; D may be TRBD1 (5 bases). V shed 0 bases and J shed 7 bases, with 13 bases lying between them. This CDR3 has 15 amino acids. Germline loops: CDR1 MNHEY, CDR2 SVGAGI. DNA for the CDR3: TGTGCCAGCAGTTACTCGAATGGGGGGAACCAGCCCCAGCATTTT. Translating gives CASSYSNGGNQPQHF.

The table lists this clone with a few counts. The V gene is TRBV9, the J gene TRBJ1-6, with TRBD1 identical over 7 bases. CDR1 is SGDLS, CDR2 YYNGEE, per germline. CDR3 length equals 18 residues. The junction had 15 bases not matched to a gene; V was cut back by 0 bases and J by 9 bases. In DNA form, the CDR3 reads TGTGCCAGCAGCGTAGTTCCCGGGGCCGGGACAGAGGGTTCACCCCTCCACTTT. Translation: CASSVVPGAGTEGSPLHF.